This entry lists 10 T cell receptor beta chains sequenced from one sample in a study of shared clonotypes between healthy human individuals. Only in-frame clones appear in the TCRdb table, and some are missing; sequencing was by immunoSEQ multiplex PCR. The sample lists about a million clones, about 77% occurring once. Sequenced sample: memory CD4+ T cells sorted from blood. Subset specified: CD45RA-negative fraction. The receptor set was obtained from a man aged 18 to 35 in good health.

The chain uses TRBV6-6 and TRBJ2-7; the match to TRBD1 covers 7 bases. CDR3 size: 14 residues. The trim removed 5 bases at V and 2 bases at J, leaving 6 bases unmatched. Germline lookup yields CDR1 MNHNY and CDR2 SVGAGI (reference sequence). This CDR3 reads CASSNRQGTYEQYF. In nucleotides, the CDR3 is TGTGCCAGCAGTAACCGACAGGGTACCTACGAGCAGTACTTC.

The J gene is TRBJ1-6, the V gene TRBV28; the D gene is possibly TRBD1 (5 bases). Germline CDR1 MDHEN, CDR2 SYDVKM. There are 15 residues in the CDR3. V lost 8 bases, J lost 4 bases, and 15 bases lay in between. The CDR3 coding sequence is TGTGCCAGCGATGGGGGAGGTAGTTATAATTCACCCCTCCACTTT. This encodes CASDGGGSYNSPLHF.

The V and J genes are TRBV6-1 and TRBJ2-7, with D tentatively TRBD1 or TRBD2 (5 bases each). Germline CDR1 and CDR2: MNHNS and SASEGT. The CDR3 has 14 amino acids. Between the trimmed V and J ends, which lost 10 bases and 3 bases, there was a span of 19 bases. The CDR3 DNA reads as TGTGCCACCCATCTGGGGACCGAGGACTACGAGCAGTACTTC. It yields the protein CATHLGTEDYEQYF.

The chain is built from TRBV2 and TRBJ2-3, with D tentatively TRBD1 (5 bases). CDR1 is SNHLY and CDR2 is FYNNEI in the germline V gene. Trimming shortened V by 2 bases and J by 2 bases, and 11 bases separated the two germline ends. The CDR3 length is 15 residues. CDR3 DNA: TGTGCCAGCAGTGAATCAGGGTCGGACACAGATACGCAGTATTTT. Protein sequence: CASSESGSDTDTQYF.

CDR3 in amino acids: CASSQERALSGNTIYF. DNA of the CDR3: TGCGCCAGCAGCCAAGAAAGAGCTCTTTCTGGAAACACCATATATTTT. V and J are TRBV4-3 and TRBJ1-3; no definite D call. The CDR3 contains 16 residues. The germline V and J ends were trimmed by 0 bases and 1 base, with 10 bases remaining between them. CDR1 and CDR2 (germline): LGHNA, YSLEER.

Comments on this clone: Other DNA sequences in this sample translate to the same CDR3. The chain is built from TRBV5-1 and TRBJ2-2; no reliable D call. Germline CDR1 SGHRS, CDR2 YFSETQ. The germline V and J ends were trimmed by 0 bases and 5 bases, with 5 bases remaining between them. The CDR3 is 13 amino acids. CDR3 in DNA: TGCGCCAGCAGCTTGGACGGAACCGGGGAGCTGTTTTTT. It encodes CASSLDGTGELFF.

The chain is built from TRBV10-2 and TRBJ2-3, with a tentative D call TRBD2 (6 bases). Germline assignment: CDR1 WSHSY and CDR2 SAAADI. The CDR3 sequence is 15 residues long. V was trimmed by 2 bases and J by 1 base, leaving 10 bases between them. The CDR3 DNA is TGCGCCAGCAGTGAGGCGGGGCCGGGCACAGATACGCAGTATTTT. The encoded protein is CASSEAGPGTDTQYF.

About this clone: This same CDR3 is encoded by further DNA sequences in the sample. V and J are TRBV5-6 and TRBJ2-1; 12 bases align to TRBD2. The CDR3 contains 15 residues. J gave up 7 bases and V 2 bases, and 4 bases lay outside the gene matches. Germline CDR1 reads SGHDT; CDR2 reads YYEEEE. Here the CDR3 reads CASSFGTSGHNEQFF. CDR3 bases: TGTGCCAGCAGCTTCGGGACTAGCGGGCATAATGAGCAGTTCTTC.

This sequence joins TRBV7-3 and TRBJ1-2; D possibly corresponds to TRBD1 (5 bases). Germline V gene sequence: CDR1 SGHTA, CDR2 FQGTGA. The CDR3 is made up of 16 amino acids. With 1 base removed from V and 3 bases from J, the gap between germline ends came to 15 bases. CDR3 in amino acids: CASSLKAPGVDYGYTF. As DNA, the CDR3 is TGTGCCAGCAGCTTAAAGGCTCCGGGGGTGGACTATGGCTACACCTTC.

This clone was observed many times. This sequence joins TRBV19 and TRBJ1-5; 8 nucleotides align to TRBD1. The germline gives CDR1 LNHDA, CDR2 SQIVND (reference sequence). The CDR3 length is 16 residues. J lost 5 bases, V lost 6 bases, and 12 bases had no gene match. CDR3 sequence: CASRPLDRGGDQPQHF. The CDR3 DNA sequence: TGTGCCAGTAGGCCCCTAGACAGGGGAGGGGATCAGCCCCAGCATTTT.